This T cell receptor (beta chain) was recorded in a study of T cell responses to AZD1222 COVID-19 vaccine. Overall study results and limits: Only 5 or 6 people who got AZD1222 tested seropositive at baseline. Within unmutated variant regions lay the reported targets of nearly half of spike-specific TCRs. The sample set comprised mostly white British donors with more females, and clonal diversity was possibly underestimated.

A note on this clone: Antigen: not known.

V shed 4 bases and J 7 bases; nucleotides not matched to a gene: 13. The CDR3 is 16 amino acids. Germline CDR1 SGHRS, CDR2 YFSETQ. Sequencing was performed with immunoSEQ multiplex PCR; in TCRdb, only in-frame clones are kept and a portion is missing. The table includes 110,000 to 150,000 clones, about nine tenths detected once. The sequencing used peripheral blood, collected on day 0 of AZD1222 vaccination. The receptor comes from an adult in good health. The chain employs TRBV5-1 and TRBJ1-1; TRBD1 matches 10 bases. Written as DNA, the CDR3 is TGCGCCAGCAGCCTCGGAATTGACAGGGGGCTCGGTGAAGCTTTCTTT. Translating gives CASSLGIDRGLGEAFF.